One and the same sample provided the 11 T cell receptor beta chains below, sequenced in a study of T cell changes during pregnancy in multiple sclerosis (dated by TCRdb to about 2019). Libraries were constructed by the immunoSEQ multiplex PCR assay. The table comes from immuneACCESS by way of TCRdb, which keeps in-frame sequences with V and J called. Part of the clones is missing from these tables; in studies checked, under half for an unresolved V gene and the rest for unknown reasons. The sample table lists some 60,000 clones, approximately 91% of them with a count of one. The biggest ten clones account for roughly 1.4% of the sample. Sequencing used peripheral blood, obtained in the second trimester of pregnancy. The receptors were sampled from a female donor with multiple sclerosis, enrolled in a pregnancy study.

The J gene is TRBJ2-7, the V gene TRBV6-1, with TRBD2 as a possible D gene (7 bases). This CDR3 contains 15 residues. V gave up 2 bases and J gave up 2 bases, with 13 bases separating them. Germline V lookup: CDR1 MNHNS, CDR2 SASEGT. This chain's CDR3 is CASSELGGGTYEQYF. The DNA of the CDR3 is TGTGCCAGCAGTGAATTGGGCGGGGGCACCTACGAGCAGTACTTC.

The V and J genes are TRBV2 and TRBJ2-4; 8 nucleotides match TRBD2. The V gene end was trimmed by 6 bases and the J gene end by 11 bases; junction bases not matched to a gene: 18. In germline, CDR1 is SNHLY, CDR2 FYNNEI. This CDR3 comprises 16 residues. The CDR3 spells CASSRIGGPAGGVQYF. The CDR3 region has the DNA TGTGCCAGCAGCAGGATCGGGGGCCCCGCCGGGGGGGTTCAGTACTTC.

Here the CDR3 reads CASSEERGGAYNEQFF. In nucleotides, the CDR3 is TGTGCCAGCAGTGAAGAAAGAGGGGGGGCCTACAATGAGCAGTTCTTC. The rearrangement links TRBV2 to TRBJ2-1, with D possibly TRBD2 on 7 matching bases. CDR1 and CDR2 from the germline V gene are SNHLY and FYNNEI. The germline V and J ends were trimmed by 1 base and 2 bases, with 12 bases remaining between them. CDR3 length: 16 amino acids. Full variable domain (remainder filled in from reference TRBV2 and TRBJ2-1): EPEVTQTPSHQVTQMGQEVILRCVPISNHLYFYWYRQILGQKVEFLVSFYNNEISEKSEIFDDQFSVERPDGSNFTLKIRSTKLEDSAMYFCASSEERGGAYNEQFFGPGTRLTVL.

The chain combines TRBV5-1 with TRBJ1-1; tentative D call: TRBD1 (5 bases). The germline V gene has CDR1 SGHRS and CDR2 YFSETQ. The CDR3 consists of 13 residues. V gave up 4 bases and J gave up 0 bases, with 7 bases separating them. The CDR3 DNA reads TGCGCCAGCAGCCCGGGGGTGAACACTGAAGCTTTCTTT. It yields the protein CASSPGVNTEAFF.

This chain joins TRBV11-2 and TRBJ2-3, with D possibly TRBD2 on 7 matching bases. This CDR3 comprises 16 residues. V lost 3 bases and J 4 bases, leaving 17 bases between the germline ends. In germline, CDR1 is SGHAT, CDR2 FQNNGV. The CDR3 protein is CASSFRGGADPDTQYF. The CDR3 nucleotides read TGTGCCAGCAGCTTTAGAGGGGGGGCCGACCCAGATACGCAGTATTTT. The full variable domain, in which reference TRBV11-2 and TRBJ2-3 provide the parts outside the CDR3, is EAGVAQSPRYKIIEKRQSVAFWCNPISGHATLYWYQQILGQGPKLLIQFQNNGVVDDSQLPKDRFSAERLKGVDSTLKIQPAKLEDSAVYLCASSFRGGADPDTQYFGPGTRLTVL.

CDR3 nucleotides: TGTGCCAGCAGCTTAGAAGGGGTCACTGAAGCTTTCTTT. This encodes CASSLEGVTEAFF. This chain connects TRBV7-9 to TRBJ1-1; possibly TRBD1 for D (5 bases). Germline V gene lookup returns CDR1 SEHNR and CDR2 FQNEAQ (reference sequence). The CDR3 length is 13 residues. V lost 1 base and J 4 bases, leaving 7 bases between the germline ends. Based on the CDR3 plus reference TRBV7-9 and TRBJ1-1, the full variable domain is DTGVSQNPRHKITKRGQNVTFRCDPISEHNRLYWYRQTLGQGPEFLTYFQNEAQLEKSRLLSDRFSAERPKGSFSTLEIQRTEQGDSAMYLCASSLEGVTEAFFGQGTRLTVV.

This clone is a singleton in its sample. CDR3 protein: CSAASYGYTF. The CDR3 DNA reads TGCAGTGCGGCAAGCTATGGCTACACCTTC. The V and J genes are TRBV20-1 and TRBJ1-2; unclear D gene. This CDR3 region has 10 residues. Trimming stripped 6 bases from V and 4 bases from J, with 6 bases between. Per the germline V gene, CDR1 is DFQATT and CDR2 is SNEGSKA (reference sequence).

The chain combines TRBV10-3 with TRBJ1-2, with D maybe TRBD1 (6 bases). V dropped 10 bases and J dropped 2 bases, with 14 bases sitting between them. Germline lookup yields CDR1 ENHRY and CDR2 SYGVKD. CDR3 size: 13 residues. The CDR3 DNA reads as TGTGCCAACACCCGGGACATAAACTATGGCTACACCTTC. Its translation is CANTRDINYGYTF.

The chain employs TRBV9 and TRBJ2-2, with D unresolved. The V end lost 0 bases, the J end lost 6 bases, and 12 bases lay between the germline ends. The CDR3 covers 15 residues. Per the germline V gene, CDR1 is SGDLS and CDR2 is YYNGEE. In DNA, the CDR3 is TGTGCCAGCAGCGTAGCCTACTTCCCCCCCGGGGAGCTGTTTTTT. Amino acid sequence: CASSVAYFPPGELFF.

This clone was counted a single time. The chain has TRBV2 and TRBJ1-2; D remains ambiguous. This CDR3 is built from 13 residues. Germline V gene lookup returns CDR1 SNHLY and CDR2 FYNNEI. V was cut by 4 bases and J by 7 bases, with 13 bases left in between. DNA of the CDR3: TGTGCCAGCAGTGCAGGAACCCGGCTTGGCTACACCTTC. Translation gives CASSAGTRLGYTF.

This sequence joins TRBV20-1 and TRBJ2-5, with D uncertain. V was clipped by 3 bases and J by 5 bases, with 4 bases between them. The CDR3 spans 10 residues. In germline, CDR1 is DFQATT, CDR2 SNEGSKA (reference sequence). The CDR3 coding sequence is TGCAGTGCTAGGCGGGAGACCCAGTACTTC. As protein: CSARRETQYF.